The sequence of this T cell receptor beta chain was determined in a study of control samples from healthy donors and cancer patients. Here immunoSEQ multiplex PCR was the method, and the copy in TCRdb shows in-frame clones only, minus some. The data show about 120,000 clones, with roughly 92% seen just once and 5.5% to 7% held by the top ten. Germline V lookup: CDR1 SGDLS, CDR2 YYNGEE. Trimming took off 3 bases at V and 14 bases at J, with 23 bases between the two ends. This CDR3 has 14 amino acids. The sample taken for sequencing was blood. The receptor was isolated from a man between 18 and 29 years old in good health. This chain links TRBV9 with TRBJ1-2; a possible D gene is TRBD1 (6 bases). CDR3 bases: TGTGCCAGCAGCGCTTCTGGTGGGGGGGCGACTCGTACCTTC. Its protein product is CASSASGGGATRTF.